The text below deals with one TCR beta chain. This sample is drawn from a study of blood T cell repertoires in COVID-19. The wider study: The analysed material was cDNA or gDNA that came from T cells, B-cell-depleted T cells, or PBMCs.

Method: immunoSEQ multiplex PCR; TCRdb's copy keeps in-frame clones and lacks some. Found here are about 210,000 clones, just over 85% of them singletons; the top ten hold 3.8%. Sample: PBMCs or T cells enriched from blood (not recorded which). The TCR originated in a woman in her forties with acute COVID-19.

In nucleotides, the CDR3 is TGTGCCACCGTACAGGGGAAAGAGACCCAGTACTTC. Protein sequence: CATVQGKETQYF. The V gene is TRBV6-4, the J gene TRBJ2-5; 7 bases are shared with TRBD1. Germline assignment: CDR1 MRHNA and CDR2 SNTAGT. The CDR3 has 12 amino acids. The trim removed 10 bases at V and 3 bases at J, leaving 5 bases unmatched.